The present T cell receptor (beta chain) was sequenced within a study of shared clonotypes between healthy human individuals. The method was immunoSEQ multiplex PCR; TCRdb's version includes in-frame clones alone and lacks a portion of them. The sample comprises roughly 1.5 million clones, 95% to 99% of which are singletons, and roughly 0.4% rests with the top ten. The germline V gene encodes CDR1 MNHNS and CDR2 SASEGT. This CDR3 is 13 amino acids long. V gave up 8 bases and J gave up 2 bases, with 10 bases separating them. Sequenced input: naive CD4+ T cells sorted from blood. Indicated subset: CD45RA+ positively selected. This sequence was found in a man aged 25 to 40 in good health. V usage is TRBV6-1 and J usage is TRBJ1-5; D ambiguous. Here the CDR3 reads CASVGRGNQPQHF. The DNA of the CDR3 is TGTGCCAGCGTGGGAAGGGGCAATCAGCCCCAGCATTTT.